These 22 T cell receptor beta chains originate from one sample sequenced in a study of tumor-infiltrating lymphocytes in primary liver carcinoma. DNA and RNA were both co-extracted from approximately 20-30 mg of bulk tissue that had not been sorted. The investigators made TCR beta cDNA from approximately 0.5 ug total RNA, using a constant-region primer. It was through three nested multiplex PCR rounds of slightly modified ARM-PCR that TCR beta libraries arose. Each of the first two PCR rounds ran roughly 9 cycles with TRBV1-TRBV30 forward and C-beta reverse primers. TCRdb redid the calling of the multiplex PCR reads with MiXCR, one entry per CDR3 protein. Found here are just under 95,000 distinct CDR3 sequences, about 70% of them singletons; the top ten hold around 26%. The sample consisted of tumor-adjacent normal liver tissue. These receptors were obtained from a man aged 35 to 55 with primary liver carcinoma and hepatitis B virus infection.

Points on this clonotype: Being one base from a much bigger clone, this may be a read error. The CDR3 bases are TGCACCAGCAGTGTAATCTTACTAGTCTCCCTGGCCGGGGAGCTGTTTTTT. Protein sequence: CTSSVILLVSLAGELFF. The rearrangement uses TRBV10-2 and TRBJ2-2; possibly TRBD2 for D (5 bases). Per germline, CDR1 WSHSY and CDR2 SAAADI. CDR3 length equals 17 residues.

This clonotype was recorded many times. The chain joins TRBV12-3 or TRBV12-4 to TRBJ2-5; 8 positions agree with TRBD2. This CDR3 spans 13 amino acids. V was pared by 3 bases and J by 4 bases, with 1 base of the junction left unmatched. The CDR3: CASSLLAGETQYF. CDR3 sequence (DNA): TGTGCCAGCAGTTTGCTAGCGGGAGAGACCCAGTACTTC.

Note on this clonotype: One junction end disagrees with the germline gene, perhaps due to a read error. The gene calls are TRBV11-2 and TRBJ2-1; D possibly corresponds to TRBD1 (6 bases). This CDR3 spans 15 amino acids. Per the germline V gene, CDR1 is SGHAT and CDR2 is FQNNGV. The CDR3: CASSSLQGPYNEQFF. For the CDR3, the DNA is TGCGCCAGCAGCTCCCTACAGGGACCCTACAATGAGCAGTTCTTC.

This clonotype was observed at least ten times. The chain couples TRBV7-9 to TRBJ2-1; 12 nucleotides match TRBD2. From germline, CDR1 is SEHNR and CDR2 FQNEAQ (reference sequence). The CDR3 consists of 15 residues. V lost 5 bases and J lost 5; bases outside the gene matches: 4. The CDR3, as DNA: TGTGCCAGCAGCCCTCGACTAGCGGGGGACAATGAGCAGTTCTTC. This codes for CASSPRLAGDNEQFF.

To note about this clonotype: The junction departs from germline at one end; a sequencing error may be responsible. The CDR3: CAGSLSVSSETQYF. In DNA, the CDR3 is TGTGCCGGCAGCTTGAGTGTCAGTTCGGAGACCCAGTACTTC. This sequence joins TRBV5-4 and TRBJ2-5; D gene uncertain. In germline, CDR1 is SGHNT, CDR2 YYREEE (reference sequence). This CDR3 is 14 amino acids long.

Concerning this clonotype: Germline and junction disagree at one end, which may indicate a read error. The chain recombines TRBV5-4 with TRBJ2-3; the match to TRBD2 covers 10 bases. This CDR3 region has 17 residues. Germline CDR1 reads SGHNT; CDR2 reads YYREEE (reference sequence). The DNA of the CDR3 is TGTACCAGCAGCTCCGGGCTAGCGGGAGTAAGCACAGATACGCAGTATTTT. It encodes CTSSSGLAGVSTDTQYF.

A word on this clonotype: The junction departs from the called germline gene at one end, perhaps through a read error. The V and J genes are TRBV4-1 and TRBJ1-1, with 7 bases matching TRBD1. This CDR3 spans 16 amino acids. The V gene's germline CDR1 is MGHRA and CDR2 YSYEKL. The chain's CDR3 is CASSPSGTAMDTEAFF. DNA of the CDR3: TGTGCCAGCAGCCCCTCCGGGACAGCCATGGACACTGAAGCTTTCTTT.

In regard to this clonotype: This may stem from a read error, because a much larger clone lies one nucleotide away. The conserved closing phenylalanine or tryptophan is absent in this CDR3, likely reflecting a read error. The chain combines TRBV6-6 with TRBJ2-3; possible D gene TRBD1, 6 bases. Germline V gene sequence: CDR1 MNHNY, CDR2 SVGAGI (reference sequence). This CDR3 contains 17 residues. V was cut by 3 bases and J by 2 bases, with 18 bases left in between. CDR3 loop: CASSYRGSTGNTDTQYS. CDR3 DNA sequence: TGTGCCAGCAGTTATAGGGGGTCGACCGGGAACACAGATACGCAGTATTCT.

On this clonotype: A read error may account for a junction end that differs from germline. The rearrangement joins TRBV11-2 to TRBJ2-7; maybe TRBD2 (5 bases). Germline V gives CDR1 SGHAT, CDR2 FQNNGV. This CDR3 is 15 amino acids long. The CDR3 here is CASNLEGGCSYEQYF. CDR3 DNA sequence: TGTGCCAGCAACTTAGAAGGCGGGTGCTCCTACGAGCAGTACTTC.

This clonotype was observed many times. The V call is TRBV6-5, the J call TRBJ1-2; D possibly corresponds to TRBD1 (5 bases). The CDR3 has 15 amino acids. From germline, CDR1 is MNHEY and CDR2 SVGAGI. The V end lost 0 bases, the J end lost 4 bases, and 12 bases lay between the germline ends. The CDR3 nucleotides read TGTGCCAGCAGTTACTCAAGGGGATGGAGCTATGGCTACACCTTC. Translation: CASSYSRGWSYGYTF.

This chain joins TRBV7-6 and TRBJ2-5, with unresolved D. Per the germline V gene, CDR1 is SGHVS and CDR2 is FNYEAQ. V was pared by 2 bases and J by 4 bases, with 8 bases between. The CDR3 covers 13 residues. The CDR3 sequence: CASSLNSGETQYF. The CDR3 DNA follows: TGTGCCAGCAGCTTAAACTCAGGAGAGACCCAGTACTTC.

About this clonotype: The conserved phenylalanine or tryptophan is not found at the CDR3 terminus, so this likely reflects a read error. The chain joins TRBV29-1 to TRBJ2-3; D remains unclear. The CDR3 has 13 residues. Trimming took 6 bases from V and 4 from J, leaving 14 bases between them. CDR1 and CDR2 from the germline V gene are SQVTM and ANQGSEA. DNA for the CDR3: TGCAGCGTGAAGGGATGCGGCCCAGATACGCAGTATCTT. This gives the protein CSVKGCGPDTQYL.

Points on this clonotype: This may be a read error: a much more frequent sequence differs by one nucleotide. This rearrangement joins TRBV28 to TRBJ1-1; the D gene is possibly TRBD1 (6 bases). CDR3 length equals 11 residues. The ends were cut back, 10 bases at V and 6 bases at J, with 12 bases in the middle. Per germline, CDR1 MDHEN and CDR2 SYDVKM. The CDR3 DNA is TGTGCCACCGGGGGGCCTGCTGAAGCTTTCTTT. Translated: CATGGPAEAFF.

The DNA of the CDR3 is TGCAGCGTTCAAGGGAGGGTAACTGATCATGACTACACCTTC. Protein product: CSVQGRVTDHDYTF. The chain uses TRBV29-1 and TRBJ1-2; D gene unclear. Germline CDR1 and CDR2: SQVTM and ANQGSEA. The CDR3 loop spans 14 amino acids. The V end was cut by 5 bases, the J end by 10 bases, with 23 bases between.

This clonotype is medium-sized in the sample. The rearrangement links TRBV11-1 to TRBJ2-7; unclear D gene. V was shortened by 2 bases and J by 2 bases, with 7 bases between the two germline ends. There are 13 residues in the CDR3. Germline assignment: CDR1 SGHAT and CDR2 FQDESV (reference sequence). Here the CDR3 reads CASSLRSPYEQYF. DNA for the CDR3: TGTGCCAGCAGCTTAAGATCGCCCTACGAGCAGTACTTC.

The rearrangement uses TRBV5-5 and TRBJ2-7; TRBD1 is a possible D gene (6 bases). This CDR3 has 15 amino acids. CDR1 SGHKS and CDR2 YYEKEE come from the germline V gene (reference sequence). V lost 4 bases to trimming and J lost 2 bases, with 16 bases between them. CDR3 region: CASSAGRWGPYEQYF. The CDR3 DNA sequence: TGTGCCAGCAGCGCAGGACGGTGGGGGCCCTACGAGCAGTACTTC.

This clonotype was seen at least ten times. The CDR3 here is CASSQDRGQGGYTF. CDR3 bases: TGCGCCAGCAGCCAAGATAGGGGACAGGGTGGCTACACCTTC. The chain is built from TRBV4-1 and TRBJ1-2; 9 bases agree with TRBD1. CDR1 and CDR2 from the germline V gene are MGHRA and YSYEKL. The CDR3 has 14 amino acids. Germline trimming cut 0 bases from V and 7 bases from J; bases unmatched to any gene: 3.

This clonotype was seen ten or more times. The chain combines TRBV6-1 with TRBJ2-7; perhaps TRBD2 as D (5 bases). V lost 6 bases and J lost 5, with 14 bases in between. This CDR3 has 13 amino acids. Germline CDR1 reads MNHNS; CDR2 reads SASEGT. The CDR3 loop reads CASRDANGDEQYF. In DNA, the CDR3 is TGTGCCAGCAGGGACGCTAACGGGGACGAGCAGTACTTC.

There are many counts of this clonotype. The V and J genes are TRBV29-1 and TRBJ2-7; the D gene is possibly TRBD1 (6 bases). The V and J ends lost 6 bases and 0 bases respectively, with 9 bases between them. This CDR3 has 12 residues. Germline values: CDR1 SQVTM, CDR2 ANQGSEA. The CDR3 DNA reads as TGCAGCGTACGGGACAACTCCTACGAGCAGTACTTC. Translation gives CSVRDNSYEQYF.

On this clonotype itself: Since a much larger clone is just one base distant, this may be a read error. V is TRBV14 and J is TRBJ2-2; D remains ambiguous. Germline CDR1 SGHDN, CDR2 FVKESK. This CDR3 region has 13 residues. The CDR3 DNA is TGTGTCAGCAGCCCAACACGGACCGGGGAGCTGTTTTTT. Translation: CVSSPTRTGELFF.

This clonotype was recorded many times. This rearrangement joins TRBV7-8 to TRBJ2-7, with 7 bases that match TRBD1. J lost 0 bases, V lost 6 bases, and 8 bases had no gene match. CDR1 and CDR2 from the germline V gene are SGHVS and FQNEAQ. The CDR3 totals 15 residues. Written as DNA, the CDR3 is TGTGCCAGCAGTCCCAAGGGGGCAGACTCCTACGAGCAGTACTTC. Residues: CASSPKGADSYEQYF.

The chain employs TRBV9 and TRBJ2-1; possibly TRBD1 or TRBD2 for D (5 bases each). The CDR3 has 15 residues. V shed 3 bases and J shed 2 bases, with 12 bases lying between them. Germline V lookup: CDR1 SGDLS, CDR2 YYNGEE. CDR3 sequence reads: CASSAPPGPYNEQFF. CDR3 coding DNA: TGTGCCAGCAGCGCCCCCCCGGGACCCTACAATGAGCAGTTCTTC.